This T cell receptor (beta chain) was recorded in a study of blood T cells in healthy people across ages. As for this clonotype: Its antigen remains unknown.

The CDR3 consists of 18 residues. The germline V gene encodes CDR1 KGHDR and CDR2 SFDVKD. V lost 5 bases and J lost 3, with 24 bases in between. It was with a sample-barcoded 5' primer and a J-beta primer mix that a second PCR of roughly 6 to 12 cycles was run. Researchers report that a template-switch adaptor with 12 random nucleotides tagged each cDNA molecule. From the 5' RACE reads, TCRdb called clonotypes with MiXCR, one entry per CDR3 protein. The sample contains 790,000 or so distinct CDR3 sequences, about 56% of which appear only once. No fewer than 7 million PBMCs went into each sample. Samples each yielded at least 5.5 micrograms of total RNA. Study outcomes and limitations: A roughly linear fall in TCR beta diversity per million T cells was seen with increasing age.

V gene TRBV24-1 combines with J gene TRBJ2-5; D possibly corresponds to TRBD2 (7 bases). The source of this sequence is a man in his forties in good health. The sequencing input was blood. The CDR3 DNA follows: TGTGCCACCAGTGGATCTTGGGGGGGGCGAACCCCAGAAGAGACCCAGTACTTC. This codes for CATSGSWGGRTPEETQYF.